A single sample gave rise to the 8 T cell receptor beta chains below, sequenced in a study of blood T cell repertoires in COVID-19. Method: immunoSEQ multiplex PCR; TCRdb's copy keeps in-frame clones and lacks some. The sample records 250,000 to 350,000 clones, approximately 81% being singletons. The material sequenced was PBMCs or T cells enriched from blood (not recorded which). The source of these receptors is a woman between 45 and 60 years old who had recovered from COVID-19.

This clone appeared a single time. The rearrangement uses TRBV11-2 and TRBJ2-2, with 12 bases aligning to TRBD2. V dropped 5 bases and J dropped 8; count of bases not matched to a gene: 15. The CDR3 is made up of 18 amino acids. Germline V CDR1 and CDR2: SGHAT, FQNNGV. CDR3: CASSSHPSGGALSGELFF. The DNA of the CDR3 is TGTGCCAGCAGCAGCCACCCTAGCGGGGGGGCCCTGTCTGGGGAGCTGTTTTTT. The variable domain in full, with the rest retrieved from reference TRBV11-2 and TRBJ2-2, is EAGVAQSPRYKIIEKRQSVAFWCNPISGHATLYWYQQILGQGPKLLIQFQNNGVVDDSQLPKDRFSAERLKGVDSTLKIQPAKLEDSAVYLCASSSHPSGGALSGELFFGEGSRLTVL.

The genes are TRBV2 and TRBJ2-6; TRBD1 matches at 9 bases. The germline V gene has CDR1 SNHLY and CDR2 FYNNEI. Trimming removed 9 bases from V and 4 bases from J; junction bases left unmatched: 4. CDR3 size: 14 residues. The CDR3 sequence is CARRTGAGANVLTF. CDR3 coding DNA: TGTGCCAGAAGGACAGGGGCGGGGGCCAACGTCCTGACTTTC.

The chain recombines TRBV19 with TRBJ2-1, with a possible D match to TRBD2 (7 bases). CDR3 size: 14 residues. Germline CDR1 and CDR2: LNHDA and SQIVND (reference sequence). Trimming left V 4 bases short and J 4 bases short, with 11 bases between. DNA for the CDR3: TGTGCCAGTAGTAACGGGGGGCTTTACAATGAGCAGTTCTTC. It is translated as CASSNGGLYNEQFF.

This chain joins TRBV7-2 and TRBJ1-1; TRBD1 might be the D (6 bases). Germline CDR1 SGHTA, CDR2 FQGNSA. This CDR3 comprises 15 residues. The V and J ends lost 4 bases and 7 bases respectively, with 19 bases between them. CDR3 nucleotides: TGTGCCAGCAGCTCCCGTTATTTCGGGGACAATGAAGCTTTCTTT. Its protein product is CASSSRYFGDNEAFF.

The chain's CDR3 is CSVDSGRDSSTDTQYF. The CDR3 bases are TGCAGCGTTGACAGCGGGAGAGACTCTAGCACAGATACGCAGTATTTT. The chain joins TRBV29-1 to TRBJ2-3; 8 nucleotides line up with TRBD2. The ends lost 3 bases at V and 0 bases at J; junction bases unmatched: 8. CDR1 is SQVTM and CDR2 is ANQGSEA in the germline V gene. This CDR3 is built from 16 residues.

This clone was recorded once. The rearrangement uses TRBV30 and TRBJ2-7; TRBD1 matches 8 bases. The germline CDR1 and CDR2 sequences are GTSNPN and SVGIG (reference sequence). The CDR3 has 14 residues. Trimming cost V 0 bases and J 6 bases; bases outside gene matches: 7. CDR3: CAWSVQGARSEQYF. CDR3 nucleotide sequence: TGTGCCTGGAGTGTTCAGGGGGCGAGATCCGAGCAGTACTTC.

This CDR3 is CASSLRQGAEETQYF. CDR3 DNA: TGTGCCAGCAGCCTTCGACAGGGGGCGGAAGAGACCCAGTACTTC. The chain combines TRBV4-2 with TRBJ2-5; TRBD1 aligns across 10 bases. The trim removed 4 bases at V and 3 bases at J, leaving 5 bases unmatched. The germline CDR1 and CDR2 sequences are LGHNA and YNFKEQ. The CDR3 has 15 residues.

This clone was picked up many times. The chain employs TRBV7-9 and TRBJ1-4, with D tentatively TRBD1 (6 bases). This CDR3 has 13 amino acids. CDR1 is SEHNR and CDR2 is FQNEAQ in the germline V gene (reference sequence). V lost 3 bases and J lost 8, with 10 bases in between. For the CDR3, the DNA is TGTGCCAGCAGCTTCGTGGGGGCGGAAAAACTGTTTTTT. It specifies CASSFVGAEKLFF.